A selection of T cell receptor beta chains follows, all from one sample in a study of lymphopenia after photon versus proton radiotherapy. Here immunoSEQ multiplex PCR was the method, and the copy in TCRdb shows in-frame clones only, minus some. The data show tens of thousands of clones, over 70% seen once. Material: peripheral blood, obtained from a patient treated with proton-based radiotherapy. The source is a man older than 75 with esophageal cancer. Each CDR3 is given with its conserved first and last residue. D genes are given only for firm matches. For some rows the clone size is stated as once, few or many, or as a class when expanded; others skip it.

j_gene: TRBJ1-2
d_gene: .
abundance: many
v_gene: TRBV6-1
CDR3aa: CASSGGGVGLGYTF
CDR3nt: TGTGCCAGCAGTGGAGGGGGTGTTGGGCTTGGCTACACCTTC

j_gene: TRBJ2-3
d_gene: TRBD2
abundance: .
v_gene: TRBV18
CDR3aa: CASSPLAGGPGSTDTQYF
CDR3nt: TGTGCCAGCTCGCCTCTAGCGGGGGGGCCAGGGAGCACAGATACGCAGTATTTT

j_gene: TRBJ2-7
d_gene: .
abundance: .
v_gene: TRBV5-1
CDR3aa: CASSLESAAYEQYF
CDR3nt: TGCGCCAGCAGCTTGGAGTCAGCCGCTTACGAGCAGTACTTC

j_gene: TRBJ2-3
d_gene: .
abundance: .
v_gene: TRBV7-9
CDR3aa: CASSLSGNTDTQYF
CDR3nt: TGTGCCAGCAGCTTATCGGGGAATACAGATACGCAGTATTTT

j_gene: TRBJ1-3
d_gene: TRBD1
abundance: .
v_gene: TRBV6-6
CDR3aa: CASTRDSGNTIYF
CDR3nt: TGTGCCAGCACCCGGGACAGTGGAAACACCATATATTTT

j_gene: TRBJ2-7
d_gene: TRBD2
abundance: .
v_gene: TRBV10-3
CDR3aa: CAISESGTSGSYEQYF
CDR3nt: TGTGCCATCAGTGAGTCCGGGACTAGCGGTTCCTACGAGCAGTACTTC

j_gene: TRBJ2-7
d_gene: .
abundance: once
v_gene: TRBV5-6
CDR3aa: CASSLRYEQYF
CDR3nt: TGTGCCAGCAGCTTGAGGTACGAGCAGTACTTC

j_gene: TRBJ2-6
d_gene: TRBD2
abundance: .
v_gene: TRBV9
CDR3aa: CASSVGPAGVPVLTF
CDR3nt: TGTGCCAGCAGCGTAGGCCCAGCGGGAGTCCCCGTCCTGACTTTC

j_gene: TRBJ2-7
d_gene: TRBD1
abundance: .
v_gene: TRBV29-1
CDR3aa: CSVTGTGVYEQYF
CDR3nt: TGCAGCGTTACCGGGACAGGGGTATACGAGCAGTACTTC

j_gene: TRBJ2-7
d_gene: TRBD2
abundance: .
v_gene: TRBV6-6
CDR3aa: CASTQSRGGNYEQYF
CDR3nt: TGTGCCAGCACCCAATCTCGGGGGGGGAACTACGAGCAGTACTTC

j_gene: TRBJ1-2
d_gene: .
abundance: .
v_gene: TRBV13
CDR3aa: CASSLTENYGYTF
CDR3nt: TGTGCCAGCAGCCTGACAGAGAACTATGGCTACACCTTC

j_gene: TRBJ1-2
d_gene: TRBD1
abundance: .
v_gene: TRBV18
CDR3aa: CASSPEGGRGPGYTF
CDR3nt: TGTGCCAGCTCACCAGAGGGGGGCAGGGGGCCTGGCTACACCTTC

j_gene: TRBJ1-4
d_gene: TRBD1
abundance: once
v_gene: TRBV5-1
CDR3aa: CASSLGQGIGIGEKLFF
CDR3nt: TGCGCCAGCAGCTTAGGACAGGGGATCGGGATTGGGGAAAAACTGTTTTTT

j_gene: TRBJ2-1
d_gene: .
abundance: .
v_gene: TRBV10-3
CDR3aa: CAISESIGLYNEQFF
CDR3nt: TGTGCCATCAGTGAGTCGATCGGCTTATACAATGAGCAGTTCTTC

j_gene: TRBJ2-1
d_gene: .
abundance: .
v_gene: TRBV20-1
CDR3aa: CSARMNEQFF
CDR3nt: TGCAGTGCTAGAATGAATGAGCAGTTCTTC

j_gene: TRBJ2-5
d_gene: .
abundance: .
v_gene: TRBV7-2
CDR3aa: CASSFEYQETQYF
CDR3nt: TGTGCCAGCAGCTTTGAGTACCAAGAGACCCAGTACTTC

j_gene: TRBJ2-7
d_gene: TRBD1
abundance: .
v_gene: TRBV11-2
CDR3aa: CASSPTGGYEQYF
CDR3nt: TGTGCCAGCAGCCCCACAGGGGGCTACGAGCAGTACTTC

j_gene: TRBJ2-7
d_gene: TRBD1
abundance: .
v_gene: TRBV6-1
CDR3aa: CAISDSLGTGDHEQYF
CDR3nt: TGTGCCATCAGTGATTCCCTGGGGACAGGGGACCACGAGCAGTACTTC

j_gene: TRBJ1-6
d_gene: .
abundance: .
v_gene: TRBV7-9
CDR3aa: CASSVSDSRRYNSPLHF
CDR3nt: TGTGCCAGCAGCGTCAGCGACTCCCGGAGGTATAATTCACCCCTCCACTTT

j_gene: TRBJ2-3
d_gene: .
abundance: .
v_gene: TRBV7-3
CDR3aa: CASSLAGGTQYF
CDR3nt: TGTGCCAGCAGCTTAGCGGGTGGTACGCAGTATTTT

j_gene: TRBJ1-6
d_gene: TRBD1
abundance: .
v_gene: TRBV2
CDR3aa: CASSSGTGGGSPLHF
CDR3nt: TGTGCCAGCAGTTCAGGGACAGGGGGCGGTTCACCCCTCCACTTT

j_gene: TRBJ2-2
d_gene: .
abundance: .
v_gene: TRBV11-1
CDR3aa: CASTPLADGNTGELFF
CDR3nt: TGTGCCAGCACCCCTCTGGCCGACGGGAACACCGGGGAGCTGTTTTTT

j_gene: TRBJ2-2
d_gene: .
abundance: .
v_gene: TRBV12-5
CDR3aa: CASGLPLSKGFTGELFF
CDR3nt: TGTGCTAGTGGTTTGCCGCTCTCAAAGGGATTCACCGGGGAGCTGTTTTTT

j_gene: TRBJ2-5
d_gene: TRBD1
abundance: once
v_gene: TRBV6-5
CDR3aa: CASSRDRAETQYF
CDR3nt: TGTGCCAGCAGTCGTGACAGGGCGGAGACCCAGTACTTC

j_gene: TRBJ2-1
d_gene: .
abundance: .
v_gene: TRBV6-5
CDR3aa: CASSLEWPTYNEQFF
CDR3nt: TGTGCCAGCAGTTTGGAATGGCCGACCTACAATGAGCAGTTCTTC

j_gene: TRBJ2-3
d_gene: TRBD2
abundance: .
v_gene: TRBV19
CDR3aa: CASSTHSGRRTDTQYF
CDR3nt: TGTGCCAGTAGTACCCATAGCGGGAGACGCACAGATACGCAGTATTTT

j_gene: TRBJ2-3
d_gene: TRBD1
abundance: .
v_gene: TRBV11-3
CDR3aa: CASSSGQGETDTQYF
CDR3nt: TGTGCCAGCAGCTCCGGACAGGGGGAAACAGATACGCAGTATTTT

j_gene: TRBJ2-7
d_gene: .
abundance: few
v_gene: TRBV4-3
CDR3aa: CASSQDLSSRDEQYF
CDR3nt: TGCGCCAGCAGCCAAGATCTCTCCAGCCGGGACGAGCAGTACTTC

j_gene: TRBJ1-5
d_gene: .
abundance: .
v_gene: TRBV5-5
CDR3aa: CASSVTGNNQPQHF
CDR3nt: TGTGCCAGCAGCGTTACAGGGAACAATCAGCCCCAGCATTTT

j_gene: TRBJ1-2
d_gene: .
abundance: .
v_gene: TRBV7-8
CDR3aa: CASSLEKGRFYGYTF
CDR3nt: TGTGCCAGCAGCTTAGAGAAGGGGCGCTTCTATGGCTACACCTTC

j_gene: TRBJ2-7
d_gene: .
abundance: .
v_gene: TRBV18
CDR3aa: CASSPPTRPYEQYF
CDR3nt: TGTGCCAGCTCCCCCCCGACTAGGCCCTACGAGCAGTACTTC

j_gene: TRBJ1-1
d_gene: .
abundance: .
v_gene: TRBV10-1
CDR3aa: CASSEGAGNTEAFF
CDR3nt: TGCGCCAGCAGTGAAGGGGCTGGGAACACTGAAGCTTTCTTT

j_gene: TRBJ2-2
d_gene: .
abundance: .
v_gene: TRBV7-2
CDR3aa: CASRIRGNTGELFF
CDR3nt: TGTGCCAGCAGAATTCGAGGAAACACCGGGGAGCTGTTTTTT